Here is one TCR beta chain with its context. The assay was immunoSEQ multiplex PCR, and TCRdb's table has in-frame clones only and misses some. The sample shows about 32,000 clones, 80% to 90% of them seen only once. The sample is drawn from a study of T cell changes during pregnancy in multiple sclerosis. The V and J ends lost 1 base and 5 bases, in that order; junction bases with no gene match: 7. Germline CDR1 and CDR2: SEHNR and FQNEAQ (reference sequence). This CDR3 has 15 residues. This clonotype was obtained from a female donor with multiple sclerosis, enrolled in a pregnancy study. V and J are TRBV7-9 and TRBJ1-1, with 7 bases aligning to TRBD1. Material: CD8+ T cells from peripheral blood mononuclear cells, obtained in the third trimester of pregnancy. In DNA, the CDR3 is TGTGCCAGCAGCTTAGGCCGACAGGGCCTAACTGAAGCTTTCTTT. Protein sequence: CASSLGRQGLTEAFF.